This TCR beta chain was captured in a study of T cells in Graves' hyperthyroidism and ophthalmopathy. There were TCR beta CDR3 regions amplified from RNA transcripts. In the first-round RT-PCR of the TCR CDR3, the HTBI primer set was used. In TCRdb, the multiplex PCR reads were re-called with MiXCR into one record per CDR3 protein. The repertoire holds under 650,000 distinct CDR3 sequences, around 15% seen once, with over 3.5% in the top ten. V gave up 6 bases and J gave up 9 bases; unmatched junction bases: 14. The germline V gene encodes CDR1 SQVTM and CDR2 ANQGSEA. The CDR3 covers 14 residues. The sequence was obtained from a woman aged 25 to 39 with Graves' hyperthyroidism. The sample taken for sequencing was blood. The chain combines TRBV29-1 with TRBJ2-1; 7 nucleotides match TRBD2. CDR3 region: CSVRGGERFPEQFF. The CDR3 DNA reads TGCAGCGTCCGTGGGGGGGAAAGATTTCCTGAGCAGTTCTTC.